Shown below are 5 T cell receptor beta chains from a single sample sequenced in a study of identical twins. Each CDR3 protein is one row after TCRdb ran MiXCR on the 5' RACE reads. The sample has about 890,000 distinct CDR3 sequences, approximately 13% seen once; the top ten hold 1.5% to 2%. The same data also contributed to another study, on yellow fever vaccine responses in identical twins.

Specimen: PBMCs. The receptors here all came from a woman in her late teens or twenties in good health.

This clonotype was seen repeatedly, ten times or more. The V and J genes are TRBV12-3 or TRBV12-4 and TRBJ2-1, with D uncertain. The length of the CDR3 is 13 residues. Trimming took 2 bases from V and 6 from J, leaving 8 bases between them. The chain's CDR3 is CASSLSLFNEQFF. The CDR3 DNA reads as TGTGCCAGCAGTTTATCCCTGTTCAATGAGCAGTTCTTC.

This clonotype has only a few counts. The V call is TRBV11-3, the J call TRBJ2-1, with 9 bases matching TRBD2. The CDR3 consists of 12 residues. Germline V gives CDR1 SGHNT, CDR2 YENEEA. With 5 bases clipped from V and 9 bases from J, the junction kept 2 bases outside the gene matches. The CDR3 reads CASSRTSVEQFF. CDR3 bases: TGTGCCAGCAGCCGGACTAGCGTTGAGCAGTTCTTC.

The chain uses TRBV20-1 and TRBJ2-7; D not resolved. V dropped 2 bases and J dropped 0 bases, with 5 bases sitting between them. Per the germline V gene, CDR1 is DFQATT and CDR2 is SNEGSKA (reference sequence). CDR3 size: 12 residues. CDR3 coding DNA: TGCAGTGCTAGATCCTTCTCCTACGAGCAGTACGTC. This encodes CSARSFSYEQYV.

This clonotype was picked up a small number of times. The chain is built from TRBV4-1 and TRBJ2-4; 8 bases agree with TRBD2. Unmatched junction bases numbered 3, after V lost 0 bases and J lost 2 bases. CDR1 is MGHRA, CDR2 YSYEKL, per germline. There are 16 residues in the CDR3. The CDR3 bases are TGCGCCAGCAGCCAAGAGCGGGGGGCCACCAAAAACATTCAGTACTTC. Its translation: CASSQERGATKNIQYF.

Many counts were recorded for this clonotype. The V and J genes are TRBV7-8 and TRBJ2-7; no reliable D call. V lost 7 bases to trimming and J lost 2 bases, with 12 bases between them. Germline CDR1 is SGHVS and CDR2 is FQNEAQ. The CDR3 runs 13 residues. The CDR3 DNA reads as TGTGCCAGCAATCAAGGGTATCCCTACGAGCAGTACGTC. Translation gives CASNQGYPYEQYV.